One sample yielded the 9 T cell receptor beta chains listed below, sequenced in a study of T-cell reconstitution after alpha-beta-depleted transplantation in children. The authors prepared the TCRbeta library with unique molecular identifiers. One entry per CDR3 protein results from TCRdb running MiXCR on the PCR reads. The sample includes more than 25,000 distinct CDR3 sequences, under 8% seen only once; the top ten take 5.5% to 7%. The source material was PBMCs, mostly from graft donor cells, sampled 180 days after TCRalphabeta/CD19-depleted stem cell transplant. The receptors were gathered from a male patient aged 5 to 17 who had a stem cell transplant for acute myeloid leukemia, so the T cells may come from the graft donor.

This clonotype occurred many times. The CDR3 coding sequence is TGCAGTGCCCTTGGCGACGGGAGCTACAATGAGCAGTTCTTC. Translated, it gives CSALGDGSYNEQFF. The J gene is TRBJ2-1, the V gene TRBV20-1; perhaps TRBD2 as D (6 bases). The CDR3 contains 14 residues. V shed 6 bases and J shed 3 bases, with 15 bases lying between them. Germline loops: CDR1 DFQATT, CDR2 SNEGSKA (reference sequence).

This clonotype was found many times. This chain links TRBV20-1 with TRBJ2-4; D tentatively reads TRBD1 or TRBD2 (5 bases each). Germline V gene lookup returns CDR1 DFQATT and CDR2 SNEGSKA (reference sequence). The CDR3 loop spans 15 amino acids. Trimming took off 4 bases at V and 6 bases at J, with 19 bases between the two ends. The DNA of the CDR3 is TGCAGTGCTATTTCTGGGGGACCCGGGGTAAACATTCAGTACTTC. Its translation: CSAISGGPGVNIQYF.

This chain connects TRBV2 to TRBJ1-6; perhaps TRBD1 as D (5 bases). This CDR3 region has 15 residues. The ends were cut back, 6 bases at V and 7 bases at J, with 16 bases in the middle. Per germline, CDR1 SNHLY and CDR2 FYNNEI. CDR3 in amino acids: CASRVPTGGNSPLHF. As DNA, the CDR3 is TGTGCCAGCAGGGTACCAACAGGAGGAAATTCACCCCTCCACTTT.

This clonotype was counted at least ten times. The chain combines TRBV20-1 with TRBJ2-3; D unclear. Trimming shortened V by 5 bases and J by 2 bases, and 11 bases separated the two germline ends. In germline, CDR1 is DFQATT, CDR2 SNEGSKA (reference sequence). The CDR3 totals 13 residues. In nucleotides, the CDR3 is TGCAGTGCTTTTCCCCCCACCACAGATACGCAGTATTTT. This encodes CSAFPPTTDTQYF.

This clonotype came up many times. This chain connects TRBV20-1 to TRBJ2-1, with 8 bases aligning to TRBD2. V was clipped by 3 bases and J by 5 bases; unmatched bases: 6. Germline CDR1 is DFQATT and CDR2 is SNEGSKA (reference sequence). The CDR3 length is 14 residues. In DNA, the CDR3 is TGCAGTGCTAGGGGCGGGAGGTCTAACAATGAGCAGTTCTTC. This sequence encodes CSARGGRSNNEQFF.

This clonotype was recorded a few times. This rearrangement joins TRBV5-6 to TRBJ1-2, with 8 nucleotides matching TRBD1. Trimming at V came to 3 bases and at J to 8 bases, leaving 9 bases not matched to a gene. Germline V gene lookup returns CDR1 SGHDT and CDR2 YYEEEE. The CDR3 runs 14 residues. DNA of the CDR3: TGTGCCAGCAGCTCCCAGGGGGCCCCCTGGGGCTACACCTTC. It codes for CASSSQGAPWGYTF.

This clonotype was recorded many times. For the CDR3, the DNA is TGTGCCAGCAGTCCCCGACGCGGACATCCGCAAAACATTCAGTACTTC. Protein product: CASSPRRGHPQNIQYF. This chain uses TRBV6-5 with TRBJ2-4, with a possible D match to TRBD1 (5 bases). This CDR3 is 16 amino acids long. The germline V gene encodes CDR1 MNHEY and CDR2 SVGAGI. V lost 5 bases and J lost 5, with 19 bases in between.

This clonotype came up many times. This rearrangement joins TRBV3-1 to TRBJ2-1, with 9 bases that match TRBD1. After removal of 4 bases from V and 8 bases from J, the junction contained 9 bases not matched to a gene. The CDR3 extends over 15 amino acids. CDR1 LGHDT and CDR2 YNNKEL come from the germline V gene (reference sequence). For the CDR3, the DNA is TGTGCCAGCAGCCCGGGACAGGGAATATTCGATGAGCAGTTCTTC. Translated, it gives CASSPGQGIFDEQFF.

This clonotype was recorded many times. This chain uses TRBV20-1 with TRBJ2-6; TRBD1 is a possible D gene (5 bases). CDR1 DFQATT and CDR2 SNEGSKA come from the germline V gene (reference sequence). Between the trimmed V and J ends, which lost 3 bases and 4 bases, there was a span of 13 bases. CDR3 length: 15 residues. DNA for the CDR3: TGCAGTGCTAGCCCAACGCCAGGGGGGGCCAACGTCCTGACTTTC. Translated: CSASPTPGGANVLTF.